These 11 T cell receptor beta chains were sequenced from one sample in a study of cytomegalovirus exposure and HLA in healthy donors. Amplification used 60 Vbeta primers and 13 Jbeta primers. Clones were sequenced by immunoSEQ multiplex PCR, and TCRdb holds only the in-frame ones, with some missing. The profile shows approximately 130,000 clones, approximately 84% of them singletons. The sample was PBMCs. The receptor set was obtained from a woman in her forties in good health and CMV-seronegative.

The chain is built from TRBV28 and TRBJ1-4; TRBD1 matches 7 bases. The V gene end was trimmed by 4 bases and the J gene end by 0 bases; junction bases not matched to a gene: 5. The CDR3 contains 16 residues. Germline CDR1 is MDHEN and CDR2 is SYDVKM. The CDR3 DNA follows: TGTGCCAGCAGTTCTTCCCAGGGGGCAACTAATGAAAAACTGTTTTTT. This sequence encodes CASSSSQGATNEKLFF. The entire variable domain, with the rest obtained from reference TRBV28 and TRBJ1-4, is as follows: DVKVTQSSRYLVKRTGEKVFLECVQDMDHENMFWYRQDPGLGLRLIYFSYDVKMKEKGDIPEGYSVSREKKERFSLILESASTNQTSMYLCASSSSQGATNEKLFFGSGTQLSVL.

The CDR3 nucleotides read TGTGCCAGCAGCGACTCACAAGTCTTAGGACACTACTATGGCTACACCTTC. This codes for CASSDSQVLGHYYGYTF. The rearrangement links TRBV9 to TRBJ1-2, with D perhaps matching TRBD1 (5 bases). The CDR3 is 17 amino acids. Germline V gene lookup returns CDR1 SGDLS and CDR2 YYNGEE. V gave up 3 bases and J gave up 3 bases, with 21 bases separating them.

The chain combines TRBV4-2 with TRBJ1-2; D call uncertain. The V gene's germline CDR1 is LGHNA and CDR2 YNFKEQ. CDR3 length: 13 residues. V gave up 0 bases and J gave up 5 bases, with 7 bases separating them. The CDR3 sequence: CASSQDLQYGYTF. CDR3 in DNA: TGTGCCAGCAGCCAAGATCTTCAGTATGGCTACACCTTC.

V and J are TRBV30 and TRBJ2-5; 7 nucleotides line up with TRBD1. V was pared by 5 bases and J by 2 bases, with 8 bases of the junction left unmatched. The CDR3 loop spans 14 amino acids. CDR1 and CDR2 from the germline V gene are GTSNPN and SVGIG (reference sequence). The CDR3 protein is CAWLTGSGQETQYF. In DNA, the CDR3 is TGTGCCTGGCTGACAGGGTCGGGGCAAGAGACCCAGTACTTC.

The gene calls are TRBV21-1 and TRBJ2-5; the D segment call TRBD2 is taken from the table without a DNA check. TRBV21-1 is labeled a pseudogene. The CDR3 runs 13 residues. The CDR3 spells CASMHYLQETQYF. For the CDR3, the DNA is TGTGCCAGCATGCACTATCTCCAAGAGACCCAGTACTTC.

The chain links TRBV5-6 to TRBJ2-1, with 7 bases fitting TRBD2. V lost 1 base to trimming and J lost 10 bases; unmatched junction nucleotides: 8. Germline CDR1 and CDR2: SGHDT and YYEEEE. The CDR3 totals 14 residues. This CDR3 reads CASSLSSGVGEQFF. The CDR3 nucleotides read TGTGCCAGCAGCTTGTCCAGCGGGGTTGGGGAGCAGTTCTTC. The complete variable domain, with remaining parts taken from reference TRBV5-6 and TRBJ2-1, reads DAGVTQSPTHLIKTRGQQVTLRCSPKSGHDTVSWYQQALGQGPQFIFQYYEEEERQRGNFPDRFSGHQFPNYSSELNVNALLLGDSALYLCASSLSSGVGEQFFGPGTRLTVL.

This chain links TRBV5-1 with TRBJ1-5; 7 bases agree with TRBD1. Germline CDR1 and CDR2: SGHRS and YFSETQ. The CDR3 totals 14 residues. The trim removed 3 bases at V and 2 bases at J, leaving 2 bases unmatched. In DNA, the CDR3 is TGCGCCAGCAGCTCCGGACAGGGCAATCAGCCCCAGCATTTT. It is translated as CASSSGQGNQPQHF. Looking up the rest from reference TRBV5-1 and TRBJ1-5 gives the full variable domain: KAGVTQTPRYLIKTRGQQVTLSCSPISGHRSVSWYQQTPGQGLQFLFEYFSETQRNKGNFPGRFSGRQFSNSRSEMNVSTLELGDSALYLCASSSGQGNQPQHFGDGTRLSIL.

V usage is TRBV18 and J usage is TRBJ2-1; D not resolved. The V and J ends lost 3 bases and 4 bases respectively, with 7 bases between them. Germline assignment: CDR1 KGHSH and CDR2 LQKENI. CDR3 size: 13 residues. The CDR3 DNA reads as TGTGCCAGCTCACCTGCAACATACAATGAGCAGTTCTTC. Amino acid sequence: CASSPATYNEQFF.

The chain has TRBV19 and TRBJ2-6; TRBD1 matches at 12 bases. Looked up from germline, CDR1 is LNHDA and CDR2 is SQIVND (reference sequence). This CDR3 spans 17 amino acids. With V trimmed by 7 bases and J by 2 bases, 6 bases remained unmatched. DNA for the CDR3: TGTGCCAGTACCCCGGGACAGGGGGCGGCTGGGGCCAACGTCCTGACTTTC. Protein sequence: CASTPGQGAAGANVLTF.

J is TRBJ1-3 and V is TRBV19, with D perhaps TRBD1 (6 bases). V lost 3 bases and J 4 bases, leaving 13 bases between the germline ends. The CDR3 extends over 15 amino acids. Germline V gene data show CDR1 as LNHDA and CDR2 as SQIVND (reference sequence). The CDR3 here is CASSMRTAPGNTIYF. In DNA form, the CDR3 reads TGTGCCAGTAGTATGAGGACAGCACCCGGAAACACCATATATTTT. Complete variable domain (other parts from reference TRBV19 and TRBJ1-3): DGGITQSPKYLFRKEGQNVTLSCEQNLNHDAMYWYRQDPGQGLRLIYYSQIVNDFQKGDIAEGYSVSREKKESFPLTVTSAQKNPTAFYLCASSMRTAPGNTIYFGEGSWLTVV.

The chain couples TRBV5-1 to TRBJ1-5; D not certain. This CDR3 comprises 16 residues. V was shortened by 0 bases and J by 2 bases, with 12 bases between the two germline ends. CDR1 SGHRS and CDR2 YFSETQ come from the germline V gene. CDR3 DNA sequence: TGCGCCAGCAGCTTGGGCCCGGCCCGGGGCAATCAGCCCCAGCATTTT. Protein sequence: CASSLGPARGNQPQHF.